This T cell receptor beta chain was recovered during a study of T-cell memory formation after mild COVID-19. The germline CDR1 and CDR2 sequences are KGHSH and LQKENI. V was shortened by 0 bases and J by 0 bases, with 9 bases between the two germline ends. The CDR3 length is 15 residues. From the 5' RACE reads, TCRdb called clonotypes with MiXCR, one entry per CDR3 protein. The sample yields around 300,000 distinct CDR3 sequences, roughly an eighth seen once. This clonotype was counted many times. Its target is unknown. Study-wide findings and caveats: Clones that shrank (day 15 to 85) were balanced CD4/CD8, whereas later expanders leaned CD4+.

The chain employs TRBV18 and TRBJ2-7; D unclear. The sequenced sample was PBMCs or a T cell subset sorted from them (not recorded which). The source is a young man who had mild COVID-19 (a few samples of this study predate the infection). Cell type and time point are not known. The CDR3 loop reads CASSPPGSSSYEQYF. The CDR3 region has the DNA TGTGCCAGCTCACCACCGGGCTCTAGCTCCTACGAGCAGTACTTC. Together with reference TRBV18 and TRBJ2-7, the CDR3 gives the full variable domain: NAGVMQNPRHLVRRRGQEARLRCSPMKGHSHVYWYRQLPEEGLKFMVYLQKENIIDESGMPKERFSAEFPKEGPSILRIQQVVRGDSAAYFCASSPPGSSSYEQYFGPGTRLTVT.